This record looks at one T cell receptor beta chain sequence and its context. This record comes from a study of monozygotic twins with inflammatory bowel disease. The authors made each sample's cDNA in eight separate reactions. UMIs that included a 6-nucleotide sample barcode were added by template switching, which took place during cDNA synthesis. Reanalyzing the 5' RACE reads, TCRdb keeps one entry per CDR3 protein, without DNA. Here the sample table reports under 150,000 distinct CDR3 sequences. CDR3 length: 12 amino acids. Germline V gene sequence: CDR1 SQVTM, CDR2 ANQGSEA. V gene TRBV29-1 combines with J gene TRBJ2-2; as DNA is missing, the TRBD1 call by TCRdb cannot be tested. The specimen sequenced was blood. The TCR comes from a human donor with ulcerative colitis or Crohn's disease, or a healthy co-twin of an affected twin (not recorded which). CDR3 residues: CSVERGPGELFF.